This TCR beta chain was observed in a study of human T cells and chemical hapten exposure. This clonotype was observed a few times. The antigen is not known. The V segment lost 6 bases and the J segment 2 bases; nucleotides outside the gene matches: 6. The CDR3 consists of 15 residues. Germline V gives CDR1 SNHLY, CDR2 FYNNEI. TCRdb processed the RACE reads anew with MiXCR; each CDR3 protein has one entry. The repertoire holds more than 60,000 distinct CDR3 sequences, with 9% to 12% as singletons. The sample's time point: patch test 2, 6 weeks after DPC sensitization. Treatment described: therapeutic diphenylcyclopropenone sensitization with weekly scalp DPC. Overall study results and limits: In comparison with controls, expanded TCRs gave rise to a significantly larger number of large CDR3 similarity clusters.

The source of this sequence is a woman aged 50 to 60 with alopecia areata. Some clones in this sample may be carry-over from other donors' samples. The sequences come from whole blood, collected in connection with sensitization to the hapten diphenylcyclopropenone (DPC). The J gene is TRBJ2-2, the V gene TRBV2; 7 bases align to TRBD1. DNA for the CDR3: TGTGCCAGCAGCCTGAACAGGGGAAACACCGGGGAGCTGTTTTTT. Protein: CASSLNRGNTGELFF.